Sequencing of this TCR beta chain was carried out in a study of graft-versus-host responses after intestinal transplantation. Study-wide context: Multivisceral, liver-intestinal, or isolated intestinal grafts were transplanted into recipients. Each patient got anti-thymocyte globulin induction, then tacrolimus and steroids for approximately three years. Notes on the study in general: Allografts carried high graft-versus-host to host-versus-graft clonal ratios in patients having graft-donor T cell macrochimerism.

Libraries were prepared by immunoSEQ multiplex PCR; TCRdb keeps only in-frame clonotypes and omits some of them. The sample lists about 41,000 clones, roughly 95% seen once, with 0.45% to 0.65% in the top ten. On this clone: The target antigen is unknown.

The material was unstimulated CD8+ T cells sorted from spleen or lymph node cells, obtained before transplant. This TCR was recovered from a human donor who was the organ donor for an intestinal transplant.

In DNA form, the CDR3 reads TGTGCCTGGAGTGTACTGGTGGCGCATTCACCCCTCCACTTT. Its protein product is CAWSVLVAHSPLHF. V and J are TRBV30 and TRBJ1-6, with D unresolved. Trimming removed 0 bases at V and 8 bases at J, with 11 bases between. The CDR3 loop spans 14 amino acids. Germline V gene sequence: CDR1 GTSNPN, CDR2 SVGIG (reference sequence).